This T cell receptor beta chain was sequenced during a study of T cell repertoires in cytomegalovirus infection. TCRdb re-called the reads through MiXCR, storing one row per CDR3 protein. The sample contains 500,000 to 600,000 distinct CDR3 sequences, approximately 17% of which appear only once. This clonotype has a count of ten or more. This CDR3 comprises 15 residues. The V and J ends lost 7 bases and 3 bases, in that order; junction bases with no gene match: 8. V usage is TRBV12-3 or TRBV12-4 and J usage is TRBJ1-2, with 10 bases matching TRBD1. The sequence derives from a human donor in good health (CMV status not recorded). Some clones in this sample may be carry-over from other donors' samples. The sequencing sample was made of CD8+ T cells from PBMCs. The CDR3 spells CASTPGTGAYYGYTF. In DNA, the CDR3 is TGTGCCAGCACCCCCGGGACAGGGGCCTACTATGGCTACACCTTC.